These 32 T cell receptor beta chains came from one sample sequenced in a study of T cells in tuberculosis. Method: immunoSEQ multiplex PCR; TCRdb's copy keeps in-frame clones and lacks some. The sample includes 20,000 to 25,000 clones, about 97% of them seen just once. The sample consisted of PBMCs. These receptors all come from a donor under 30 with latent tuberculosis or without tuberculosis infection.

This chain joins TRBV6-6 and TRBJ2-7; a weak D match, TRBD2 (7 bases). Germline CDR1 and CDR2: MNHNY and SVGAGI (reference sequence). The V end was cut by 6 bases, the J end by 4 bases, with 19 bases between. The CDR3 has 15 residues. The CDR3 DNA is TGTGCCAGCAGCCCCCGTGAGGGGGGGGAGTACGAGCAGTACTTC. It is translated as CASSPREGGEYEQYF.

The chain links TRBV18 to TRBJ2-3, with TRBD1 matching over 8 bases. The V segment lost 2 bases and the J segment 3 bases; nucleotides outside the gene matches: 1. Germline V gene lookup returns CDR1 KGHSH and CDR2 LQKENI. The length of the CDR3 is 14 residues. The CDR3 is CASSPNRGTDTQYF. The CDR3 DNA follows: TGTGCCAGCTCACCAAACAGGGGGACAGATACGCAGTATTTT.

The count of this clone is one. CDR3 DNA sequence: TGTGCCAGTAGGTTCGGGAATGAGCAGTTCTTC. It yields the protein CASRFGNEQFF. The gene calls are TRBV19 and TRBJ2-1; D unresolved. Trimming left V 6 bases short and J 7 bases short, with 7 bases between. Per germline, CDR1 LNHDA and CDR2 SQIVND (reference sequence). This CDR3 comprises 11 residues. The entire variable domain, with the rest obtained from reference TRBV19 and TRBJ2-1, is as follows: DGGITQSPKYLFRKEGQNVTLSCEQNLNHDAMYWYRQDPGQGLRLIYYSQIVNDFQKGDIAEGYSVSREKKESFPLTVTSAQKNPTAFYLCASRFGNEQFFGPGTRLTVL.

This chain joins TRBV2 and TRBJ1-4; D perhaps matches TRBD1 (5 bases). Germline V gene sequence: CDR1 SNHLY, CDR2 FYNNEI. V lost 6 bases and J 4 bases, leaving 12 bases between the germline ends. The CDR3 spans 14 residues. The DNA for the CDR3 is TGTGCCAGCAGCCTCGACAGATATAATGAAAAACTGTTTTTT. Its protein product is CASSLDRYNEKLFF.

The count of this clone is one. The rearrangement uses TRBV6-5 and TRBJ2-1; TRBD1 matches 8 bases. The length of the CDR3 is 15 residues. From germline, CDR1 is MNHEY and CDR2 SVGAGI. V lost 3 bases to trimming and J lost 4 bases; unmatched junction nucleotides: 5. The CDR3: CASSYEQGVYNEQFF. DNA for the CDR3: TGTGCCAGCAGTTATGAACAGGGGGTGTACAATGAGCAGTTCTTC.

The chain has TRBV5-1 and TRBJ1-2, with unresolved D. CDR1 is SGHRS and CDR2 is YFSETQ in the germline V gene. Trimming shortened V by 3 bases and J by 2 bases, and 20 bases separated the two germline ends. The CDR3 contains 17 residues. In nucleotides, the CDR3 is TGCGCCAGCAGCTCTGACTCTTCCGGGGTTTCCAACTATGGCTACACCTTC. This codes for CASSSDSSGVSNYGYTF.

Only one count was recorded for this clone. This sequence joins TRBV6-5 and TRBJ1-4, with D unresolved. CDR3 length: 13 amino acids. Germline values: CDR1 MNHEY, CDR2 SVGAGI. V was clipped by 7 bases and J by 7 bases, with 13 bases between them. Here the CDR3 DNA reads TGTGCCAGCAACAGACGGCGGGGTGAAAAACTGTTTTTT. It translates to CASNRRRGEKLFF.

This chain connects TRBV5-4 to TRBJ2-7; perhaps TRBD2 as D (6 bases). Germline CDR1 is SGHNT and CDR2 is YYREEE (reference sequence). The length of the CDR3 is 13 residues. V shed 4 bases and J shed 4 bases, with 12 bases lying between them. CDR3 nucleotides: TGTGCCAGCAGCCCCGCGGGGAGTTACGAGCAGTACTTC. It codes for CASSPAGSYEQYF.

This clone has just one count. J is TRBJ2-7 and V is TRBV5-1, with no clear D. The CDR3 has 13 amino acids. V was pared by 0 bases and J by 3 bases, with 7 bases between. Germline V CDR1 and CDR2: SGHRS, YFSETQ. CDR3 bases: TGCGCCAGCAGCTTGGAGCAATTCTACGAGCAGTACTTC. It codes for CASSLEQFYEQYF.

This clone was found once. This chain connects TRBV7-9 to TRBJ2-7, with 7 bases aligning to TRBD1. J lost 0 bases, V lost 5 bases, and 7 bases had no gene match. Per germline, CDR1 SEHNR and CDR2 FQNEAQ (reference sequence). CDR3 length: 15 amino acids. As DNA, the CDR3 is TGTGCCAGCAGCGGGGGACAGTTTTCCTCCTACGAGCAGTACTTC. Its protein product is CASSGGQFSSYEQYF. Supplemented by reference TRBV7-9 and TRBJ2-7, the full variable domain reads DTGVSQNPRHKITKRGQNVTFRCDPISEHNRLYWYRQTLGQGPEFLTYFQNEAQLEKSRLLSDRFSAERPKGSFSTLEIQRTEQGDSAMYLCASSGGQFSSYEQYFGPGTRLTVT.

This sequence joins TRBV7-9 and TRBJ1-2; no clear D gene. The CDR3 has 13 amino acids. Per the germline V gene, CDR1 is SEHNR and CDR2 is FQNEAQ (reference sequence). V was trimmed by 5 bases and J by 8 bases, leaving 15 bases between them. This CDR3 reads CASSPISLQGYTF. The CDR3 bases are TGTGCCAGCAGCCCGATCTCTTTACAGGGCTACACCTTC. The whole variable domain, remainder taken from reference TRBV7-9 and TRBJ1-2, is DTGVSQNPRHKITKRGQNVTFRCDPISEHNRLYWYRQTLGQGPEFLTYFQNEAQLEKSRLLSDRFSAERPKGSFSTLEIQRTEQGDSAMYLCASSPISLQGYTFGSGTRLTVV.

The J gene is TRBJ1-4, the V gene TRBV28; 8 nucleotides match TRBD1. Looked up from germline, CDR1 is MDHEN and CDR2 is SYDVKM. The CDR3 contains 16 residues. The V segment lost 2 bases and the J segment 3 bases; nucleotides outside the gene matches: 5. The CDR3 sequence is CASSLRAGGANEKLFF. Written as DNA, the CDR3 is TGTGCCAGCAGTTTAAGGGCAGGGGGCGCTAATGAAAAACTGTTTTTT. The full variable domain, its missing parts supplied by reference TRBV28 and TRBJ1-4, is DVKVTQSSRYLVKRTGEKVFLECVQDMDHENMFWYRQDPGLGLRLIYFSYDVKMKEKGDIPEGYSVSREKKERFSLILESASTNQTSMYLCASSLRAGGANEKLFFGSGTQLSVL.

This chain connects TRBV21-1 to TRBJ1-1; the table calls TRBD1, which could not be checked here. TRBV21-1 is assigned pseudogene status. This CDR3 region has 11 residues. The CDR3 loop reads CASRQGDVAFF. The DNA for the CDR3 is TGTGCCAGCAGGCAGGGGGACGTAGCTTTCTTT.

This chain uses TRBV27 with TRBJ1-1, with TRBD1 identical over 7 bases. Germline loops: CDR1 MNHEY, CDR2 SMNVEV (reference sequence). J gave up 5 bases and V 6 bases, and 9 bases lay outside the gene matches. The CDR3 is 14 residues long. The CDR3 DNA sequence: TGTGCCAGCAGGGAGGGGGCTCACTGGACTGAAGCTTTCTTT. It translates to CASREGAHWTEAFF.

The V gene is TRBV5-1, the J gene TRBJ2-1, with D hard to call. Looked up from germline, CDR1 is SGHRS and CDR2 is YFSETQ. Trimming cost V 0 bases and J 4 bases, with 8 bases left between them. The CDR3 is made up of 14 amino acids. The CDR3, as DNA: TGCGCCAGCAGCTTGGGACATGATTACAATGAGCAGTTCTTC. Its translation: CASSLGHDYNEQFF.

CDR3 protein: CASSFVQGAGGYTF. DNA of the CDR3: TGTGCCAGCAGCTTCGTACAGGGGGCGGGAGGCTACACCTTC. J is TRBJ1-2 and V is TRBV7-2; 9 bases agree with TRBD1. Germline trimming cut 3 bases from V and 8 bases from J; bases unmatched to any gene: 7. The CDR3 contains 14 residues. Germline V gene data show CDR1 as SGHTA and CDR2 as FQGNSA. The whole variable domain, remainder taken from reference TRBV7-2 and TRBJ1-2, is GAGVSQSPSNKVTEKGKDVELRCDPISGHTALYWYRQSLGQGLEFLIYFQGNSAPDKSGLPSDRFSAERTGGSVSTLTIQRTQQEDSAVYLCASSFVQGAGGYTFGSGTRLTVV.

The V call is TRBV6-6, the J call TRBJ1-2, with 8 bases identical to TRBD1. CDR3 length equals 16 residues. With 6 bases clipped from V and 1 base from J, the junction kept 10 bases outside the gene matches. The germline V gene encodes CDR1 MNHNY and CDR2 SVGAGI (reference sequence). For the CDR3, the DNA is TGTGCCAGCAGCCTACACAGGGGGGCCATTAACTATGGCTACACCTTC. This encodes CASSLHRGAINYGYTF.

This chain joins TRBV6-5 and TRBJ2-7, with a weak D call TRBD2 (5 bases). V was shortened by 10 bases and J by 0 bases, with 13 bases between the two germline ends. The CDR3 is 13 residues long. The germline CDR1 and CDR2 sequences are MNHEY and SVGAGI. CDR3 bases: TGTGCCACTGGGCGGGCGGCCTCCTACGAGCAGTACTTC. This gives the protein CATGRAASYEQYF.

The V and J genes are TRBV4-2 and TRBJ2-3; D is possibly TRBD1 (6 bases). The CDR3 extends over 15 amino acids. Germline CDR1 and CDR2: LGHNA and YNFKEQ. The V end lost 2 bases, the J end lost 3 bases, and 12 bases lay between the germline ends. The CDR3 region is CASSQLGGDTDTQYF. CDR3 DNA: TGTGCCAGCAGCCAACTAGGGGGTGATACAGATACGCAGTATTTT.

V and J are TRBV7-6 and TRBJ1-1; 10 nucleotides match TRBD1. Germline assignment: CDR1 SGHVS and CDR2 FNYEAQ. The CDR3 sequence is 21 residues long. Trimming at V came to 5 bases and at J to 0 bases, leaving 21 bases not matched to a gene. In nucleotides, the CDR3 is TGTGCCAGCAGCAGAGACAGGGGGCCCCCCACCGACGCTCTAGTGAACACTGAAGCTTTCTTT. Its protein product is CASSRDRGPPTDALVNTEAFF.

The genes are TRBV5-1 and TRBJ2-7, with a possible D match to TRBD2 (6 bases). V was trimmed by 4 bases and J by 7 bases, leaving 21 bases between them. The CDR3 is 15 amino acids. Germline CDR1 is SGHRS and CDR2 is YFSETQ. As DNA, the CDR3 is TGCGCCAGCAGCGTAGAACTAGGGCGGGGTAGGGAGCAGTACTTC. The encoded protein is CASSVELGRGREQYF.

This chain uses TRBV5-4 with TRBJ2-1; 9 bases fit TRBD2. The J segment lost 5 bases and the V segment lost 1 base, leaving 4 bases of the junction unmatched. This CDR3 region has 15 residues. Germline lookup yields CDR1 SGHNT and CDR2 YYREEE (reference sequence). Here the CDR3 DNA reads TGTGCCAGCAGCTTGCTAGCGGGGACCCACAATGAGCAGTTCTTC. It yields the protein CASSLLAGTHNEQFF. Variable domain in full (rest from reference TRBV5-4 and TRBJ2-1): ETGVTQSPTHLIKTRGQQVTLRCSSQSGHNTVSWYQQALGQGPQFIFQYYREEENGRGNFPPRFSGLQFPNYSSELNVNALELDDSALYLCASSLLAGTHNEQFFGPGTRLTVL.

This sequence joins TRBV19 and TRBJ2-7, with D possibly TRBD2 on 5 matching bases. CDR1 is LNHDA, CDR2 SQIVND, per germline (reference sequence). The CDR3 covers 13 residues. The V and J ends lost 3 bases and 6 bases respectively, with 12 bases between them. For the CDR3, the DNA is TGTGCCAGTAGTATCGGGCTAGCCTTCGAGCAGTACTTC. It specifies CASSIGLAFEQYF.

The V gene is TRBV5-1, the J gene TRBJ1-3; tentatively, D is TRBD1 (5 bases). Per germline, CDR1 SGHRS and CDR2 YFSETQ. This CDR3 is built from 19 residues. V dropped 5 bases and J dropped 0 bases, with 24 bases sitting between them. This CDR3 is CASRRRAFSEGLSGNTIYF. The CDR3 nucleotides are TGCGCCAGCAGACGACGGGCTTTTTCTGAGGGACTCTCTGGAAACACCATATATTTT. The complete variable domain, with remaining parts taken from reference TRBV5-1 and TRBJ1-3, reads KAGVTQTPRYLIKTRGQQVTLSCSPISGHRSVSWYQQTPGQGLQFLFEYFSETQRNKGNFPGRFSGRQFSNSRSEMNVSTLELGDSALYLCASRRRAFSEGLSGNTIYFGEGSWLTVV.

The chain employs TRBV25-1 and TRBJ2-1, with TRBD1 matching 8 bases. The CDR3 totals 14 residues. J was trimmed by 6 bases and V by 4 bases; bases with no gene match: 5. Germline CDR1 is MGHDK and CDR2 is SYGVNS. Written as DNA, the CDR3 is TGTGCCAGCAGTGCCCCTGACAGGGGCAATGAGCAGTTCTTC. This gives the protein CASSAPDRGNEQFF.

J is TRBJ2-5 and V is TRBV2; 7 nucleotides agree with TRBD2. V lost 3 bases, J lost 3 bases, and 4 bases stayed unmatched. Germline CDR1 is SNHLY and CDR2 is FYNNEI. The CDR3 consists of 14 residues. CDR3 in amino acids: CASSEVAGEETQYF. CDR3 nucleotides: TGTGCCAGCAGTGAGGTTGCGGGGGAAGAGACCCAGTACTTC.

The V and J genes are TRBV6-5 and TRBJ2-3; D might be TRBD1 (6 bases). Germline CDR1 is MNHEY and CDR2 is SVGAGI. The ends were cut back, 0 bases at V and 1 base at J, with 8 bases in the middle. The CDR3 is 15 amino acids. This CDR3 reads CASSYSTGRTDTQYF. The CDR3 DNA is TGTGCCAGCAGTTACTCGACAGGACGCACAGATACGCAGTATTTT.

The table lists this clone with a count of one. The DNA of the CDR3 is TGCGCCAGCAGACCGACTAGCGGCTTCTCCTACGAGCAGTACTTC. Its translation is CASRPTSGFSYEQYF. The chain has TRBV4-1 and TRBJ2-7; 9 bases fit TRBD2. CDR3 length equals 15 residues. The germline V gene encodes CDR1 MGHRA and CDR2 YSYEKL. Losses at the gene ends were 6 bases for V and 0 bases for J; bases not matched to a gene: 6.

The V and J genes are TRBV10-3 and TRBJ2-7; 11 positions agree with TRBD2. Germline V gene data show CDR1 as ENHRY and CDR2 as SYGVKD. The CDR3 contains 17 residues. The trim removed 9 bases at V and 5 bases at J, leaving 18 bases unmatched. CDR3 sequence reads: CAIGTSGGLTLGNEQYF. CDR3 in DNA: TGTGCCATAGGGACTAGCGGAGGACTTACCTTAGGGAACGAGCAGTACTTC.

This sequence joins TRBV7-2 and TRBJ1-5; 8 bases agree with TRBD1. V gave up 6 bases and J gave up 2 bases; unmatched junction bases: 3. Per the germline V gene, CDR1 is SGHTA and CDR2 is FQGNSA. The CDR3 sequence is 14 residues long. The CDR3 spells CASSPDRGNQPQHF. The CDR3 coding sequence is TGTGCCAGCAGTCCGGACAGGGGCAATCAGCCCCAGCATTTT.

This rearrangement joins TRBV27 to TRBJ1-4, with 8 bases aligning to TRBD1. Germline CDR1 reads MNHEY; CDR2 reads SMNVEV (reference sequence). With V trimmed by 3 bases and J by 4 bases, 7 bases remained unmatched. This CDR3 contains 16 residues. The CDR3 loop is CASSFSYRGFNEKLFF. The CDR3 region has the DNA TGTGCCAGCAGTTTTTCTTACAGGGGGTTTAATGAAAAACTGTTTTTT.

V usage is TRBV5-1 and J usage is TRBJ2-7; D not resolved. Germline V gene lookup returns CDR1 SGHRS and CDR2 YFSETQ. V was clipped by 5 bases and J by 0 bases, with 9 bases between them. There are 13 residues in the CDR3. The CDR3 DNA is TGCGCCAGCAGTCTCGCGGCCTCCTACGAGCAGTACTTC. This codes for CASSLAASYEQYF.